Below, 23 T cell receptor beta chains from the same sample are listed, as sequenced in a study of radiotherapy plus CTLA-4 blockade in lung cancer. Repertoires were generated with immunoSEQ multiplex PCR, while TCRdb's copy carries only in-frame clones and drops some. The sample carries 65,000 to 85,000 clones, 74% recorded once. The sequenced sample was peripheral blood, obtained from a patient treated with radiotherapy plus ipilimumab. Receptors originate from a human donor with non-small cell lung cancer whose response to radiotherapy plus ipilimumab could not be evaluated.

The rearrangement joins TRBV9 to TRBJ2-3; D unclear. This CDR3 is 14 amino acids long. The V gene's germline CDR1 is SGDLS and CDR2 YYNGEE. The ends were cut back, 0 bases at V and 2 bases at J, with 7 bases in the middle. CDR3 in amino acids: CASSVARNTDTQYF. The CDR3 nucleotides are TGTGCCAGCAGCGTAGCGCGCAACACAGATACGCAGTATTTT.

This chain uses TRBV10-3 with TRBJ1-1; TRBD1 matches 7 bases. The CDR3 loop spans 14 amino acids. Unmatched junction bases numbered 7, after V lost 9 bases and J lost 0 bases. Germline V gene lookup returns CDR1 ENHRY and CDR2 SYGVKD. CDR3 nucleotide sequence: TGTGCCATTACCGACAGGGATATGAACACTGAAGCTTTCTTT. Translating it yields CAITDRDMNTEAFF.

This clone showed up just a few times. This chain links TRBV6-1 with TRBJ1-2; D possibly corresponds to TRBD1 (5 bases). This CDR3 has 14 residues. Trimming left V 5 bases short and J 4 bases short, with 14 bases between. In germline, CDR1 is MNHNS, CDR2 SASEGT. This CDR3 reads CASSYGGTSYGYTF. The CDR3, as DNA: TGTGCCAGCAGTTATGGCGGGACCTCCTATGGCTACACCTTC.

This clone is classed as medium-sized. J is TRBJ1-4 and V is TRBV7-8; D is perhaps TRBD1 (6 bases). V was pared by 5 bases and J by 8 bases, with 18 bases between. CDR1 and CDR2 (germline): SGHVS, FQNEAQ. The CDR3 runs to 15 residues. CDR3 sequence: CASSKKTGGPEKLFF. The CDR3 DNA follows: TGTGCCAGCAGCAAAAAGACAGGCGGCCCCGAAAAACTGTTTTTT.

The V call is TRBV27, the J call TRBJ1-2; the D gene is possibly TRBD1 (5 bases). CDR3 length equals 13 residues. V dropped 5 bases and J dropped 6 bases, with 13 bases sitting between them. Germline lookup yields CDR1 MNHEY and CDR2 SMNVEV (reference sequence). CDR3 coding DNA: TGTGCCAGCAGTGGAGGGGCGGCAGATGGCTACACCTTC. Protein sequence: CASSGGAADGYTF.

This clone has just a few counts. The rearrangement uses TRBV11-3 and TRBJ2-7; 10 bases match TRBD1. Germline V gene sequence: CDR1 SGHNT, CDR2 YENEEA. The CDR3 totals 15 residues. V trimming: 4 bases; J trimming: 6 bases; junction bases outside the gene matches: 9. CDR3 nucleotides: TGTGCCAGCAGCTCTTACCGGGACAGGGGTGGCGAGCAGTACTTC. Translating it yields CASSSYRDRGGEQYF.

This chain links TRBV7-8 with TRBJ2-3; D is unclear. There are 15 residues in the CDR3. V gave up 3 bases and J gave up 4 bases, with 14 bases separating them. CDR1 is SGHVS, CDR2 FQNEAQ, per germline. Here the CDR3 reads CASSLTRFEADTQYF. In DNA, the CDR3 is TGTGCCAGCAGCTTGACGCGATTCGAGGCAGATACGCAGTATTTT.

This clone turned up a few times. The chain combines TRBV28 with TRBJ2-1; D remains unclear. The V gene's germline CDR1 is MDHEN and CDR2 SYDVKM. The CDR3 extends over 15 amino acids. The V end was cut by 6 bases, the J end by 0 bases, with 12 bases between. The CDR3 DNA reads as TGTGCCAGCAGGCTCGACCGGAGCTCCTACAATGAGCAGTTCTTC. This codes for CASRLDRSSYNEQFF.

This clone was counted a few times. The V call is TRBV7-7, the J call TRBJ1-1; a possible D gene is TRBD1 (6 bases). From germline, CDR1 is SSHAT and CDR2 FNYEAQ (reference sequence). V lost 1 base, J lost 2 bases, and 8 bases lay in between. The CDR3 spans 14 residues. The CDR3 loop is CASSLGGGNTEAFF. The CDR3 coding sequence is TGTGCCAGCAGCTTAGGAGGGGGTAACACTGAAGCTTTCTTT.

The rearrangement links TRBV7-6 to TRBJ1-3; 7 bases line up with TRBD1. Germline CDR1 is SGHVS and CDR2 is FNYEAQ. The CDR3 length is 16 residues. V lost 5 bases, J lost 0 bases, and 7 bases stayed unmatched. The CDR3, as DNA: TGTGCCAGCAGCGAGTGGACAGGCATCTCTGGAAACACCATATATTTT. Protein product: CASSEWTGISGNTIYF. Filled out from reference TRBV7-6 and TRBJ1-3, the complete variable domain reads GAGVSQSPRYKVTKRGQDVALRCDPISGHVSLYWYRQALGQGPEFLTYFNYEAQQDKSGLPNDRFSAERPEGSISTLTIQRTEQRDSAMYRCASSEWTGISGNTIYFGEGSWLTVV.

V is TRBV5-6 and J is TRBJ2-5; 9 nucleotides align to TRBD2. Per the germline V gene, CDR1 is SGHDT and CDR2 is YYEEEE. The V gene end was trimmed by 4 bases and the J gene end by 7 bases; junction bases not matched to a gene: 14. This CDR3 contains 16 residues. The DNA of the CDR3 is TGTGCCAGCAGCGCGGGGGGGACAGCCCTCCGGGGGACCCAGTACTTC. Residues: CASSAGGTALRGTQYF.

The chain links TRBV14 to TRBJ1-1; maybe TRBD1 (5 bases). Between the trimmed V and J ends, which lost 4 bases and 4 bases, there was a span of 13 bases. The CDR3 is 14 amino acids. Germline assignment: CDR1 SGHDN and CDR2 FVKESK. This CDR3 is CASSRTIGVTEAFF. The CDR3 region has the DNA TGTGCCAGCAGCCGGACAATTGGGGTCACTGAAGCTTTCTTT.

The V call is TRBV28, the J call TRBJ1-4; tentative D call: TRBD1 (6 bases). This CDR3 has 14 residues. The germline CDR1 and CDR2 sequences are MDHEN and SYDVKM. Trimming removed 6 bases at V and 1 base at J, with 9 bases between. The CDR3 nucleotides are TGTGCCAGCAGGACACAGGGAACTAATGAAAAACTGTTTTTT. This codes for CASRTQGTNEKLFF.

The rearrangement uses TRBV11-3 and TRBJ2-7; 8 nucleotides align to TRBD2. Looked up from germline, CDR1 is SGHNT and CDR2 is YENEEA. The CDR3 length is 16 residues. J lost 2 bases, V lost 1 base, and 7 bases had no gene match. CDR3 sequence (DNA): TGTGCCAGCAGCTTAGCGGGGGGGGCCGCTACCTACGAGCAGTACTTC. Translating gives CASSLAGGAATYEQYF. Full variable domain (rest looked up from reference TRBV11-3 and TRBJ2-7): EAGVVQSPRYKIIEKKQPVAFWCNPISGHNTLYWYLQNLGQGPELLIRYENEEAVDDSQLPKDRFSAERLKGVDSTLKIQPAELGDSAVYLCASSLAGGAATYEQYFGPGTRLTVT.

The rearrangement links TRBV7-6 to TRBJ2-2; 8 nucleotides line up with TRBD2. Trimming took 2 bases from V and 5 from J; bases not matched to a gene: 13. This CDR3 spans 18 amino acids. Germline-derived CDR1 and CDR2 are SGHVS and FNYEAQ. The CDR3 bases are TGTGCCAGCAGCTTAAACCGGGAGGGCCAGGAGGGAACCGGGGAGCTGTTTTTT. It is translated as CASSLNREGQEGTGELFF.

This clone was found a few times. This sequence joins TRBV9 and TRBJ2-6, with a possible D match to TRBD1 (6 bases). V was pared by 0 bases and J by 3 bases, with 10 bases between. The V gene's germline CDR1 is SGDLS and CDR2 YYNGEE. This CDR3 spans 16 amino acids. The DNA for the CDR3 is TGTGCCAGCAGCGTAGTTGGGGGCGGTGGGGCCAACGTCCTGACTTTC. Its translation: CASSVVGGGGANVLTF.

The CDR3 reads CASSLWTSGTDTQYF. In DNA, the CDR3 is TGTGCCAGCAGCTTATGGACTAGCGGTACAGATACGCAGTATTTT. The rearrangement links TRBV7-2 to TRBJ2-3; 10 positions match TRBD2. From germline, CDR1 is SGHTA and CDR2 FQGNSA. The CDR3 loop spans 15 amino acids. The J segment lost 3 bases and the V segment lost 2 bases, leaving 2 bases of the junction unmatched.

V usage is TRBV11-3 and J usage is TRBJ1-3, with D possibly matching TRBD1 (5 bases). The CDR3 is made up of 12 amino acids. Trimming removed 4 bases from V and 8 bases from J, with 9 bases in between. Germline V gene data show CDR1 as SGHNT and CDR2 as YENEEA. This chain's CDR3 is CASSSGLDTIYF. The CDR3 bases are TGTGCCAGCAGCTCAGGGTTGGACACCATATATTTT.

This chain joins TRBV7-9 and TRBJ2-7; 7 nucleotides agree with TRBD1. Per the germline V gene, CDR1 is SEHNR and CDR2 is FQNEAQ (reference sequence). This CDR3 contains 15 residues. V was clipped by 1 base and J by 2 bases; unmatched bases: 5. CDR3 bases: TGTGCCAGCAGCTTAGTACAGGGGCCTCCCTACGAGCAGTACTTC. Protein product: CASSLVQGPPYEQYF.

The V and J genes are TRBV5-6 and TRBJ1-4; no firm D call. The CDR3 is made up of 13 amino acids. The ends were cut back, 3 bases at V and 10 bases at J, with 13 bases in the middle. Germline V CDR1 and CDR2: SGHDT, YYEEEE. For the CDR3, the DNA is TGTGCCAGCAGCTCTACGCGGCTGTCAAAACTGTTTTTT. The encoded protein is CASSSTRLSKLFF.

The chain joins TRBV5-8 to TRBJ2-5, with a weak D call TRBD1 (6 bases). V shed 0 bases and J shed 1 base, with 7 bases lying between them. The CDR3 runs 14 residues. CDR1 SGHTS and CDR2 YDEGEE come from the germline V gene. The CDR3 here is CASSLVRGQETQYF. The CDR3 DNA reads as TGTGCCAGCAGCTTGGTCAGGGGCCAAGAGACCCAGTACTTC.

V is TRBV5-1 and J is TRBJ2-5; 7 positions match TRBD2. V dropped 6 bases and J dropped 5; count of bases not matched to a gene: 7. CDR1 and CDR2 from the germline V gene are SGHRS and YFSETQ. This CDR3 is built from 13 residues. CDR3 sequence reads: CASTPGGWETQYF. The CDR3 DNA reads as TGCGCCAGCACCCCGGGAGGTTGGGAGACCCAGTACTTC.

A few counts support this clone. CDR3: CASSFTGTTTDTQYF. The CDR3 bases are TGTGCCAGCAGCTTCACAGGGACTACAACAGATACGCAGTATTTT. The chain links TRBV7-9 to TRBJ2-3, with D tentatively TRBD2 (7 bases). CDR3 length: 15 amino acids. Trimming pared 3 bases from V and 3 bases from J, leaving 13 bases between. CDR1 and CDR2 from the germline V gene are SEHNR and FQNEAQ (reference sequence).